These 14 T cell receptor beta chains share one sample of origin, sequenced in a study of B cell selection in AIRE deficiency (dated by TCRdb to about 2019). Conventional CD4 T cells were sorted as CD4+CD127+ cells. Receptors were amplified or captured by the immunoSEQ multiplex PCR assay. Entries here come from immuneACCESS through TCRdb and include only in-frame sequences with V and J called. Some clones fail to appear in such tables; in the studies checked, an unresolved V gene covers under half of the shortfall, and the cause of the remainder is unknown. In all, the sample holds 20,000 to 30,000 clones, and 96% of those were seen once. The ten largest clones capture around 0.2% of the sample. Input material: CD4+CD127+ conventional T cells sorted from PBMCs. The source is a human donor in good health.

This clone was detected once. V gene TRBV7-8 combines with J gene TRBJ2-3; 14 bases are shared with TRBD2. Germline assignment: CDR1 SGHVS and CDR2 FQNEAQ. V shed 5 bases, J shed 5 bases, and the junction held 6 bases outside the gene matches. The CDR3 is made up of 16 amino acids. CDR3 region: CASSLGLAGEEDTQYF. The CDR3 nucleotides read TGTGCCAGCAGCCTGGGACTAGCGGGAGAAGAAGATACGCAGTATTTT. Variable domain in full (rest from reference TRBV7-8 and TRBJ2-3): GAGVSQSPRYKVAKRGQDVALRCDPISGHVSLFWYQQALGQGPEFLTYFQNEAQLDKSGLPSDRFFAERPEGSVSTLKIQRTQQEDSAVYLCASSLGLAGEEDTQYFGPGTRLTVL.

This clone was seen more than once but under ten times. J is TRBJ2-5 and V is TRBV28; D is tentatively TRBD1 or TRBD2 (5 bases each). From germline, CDR1 is MDHEN and CDR2 SYDVKM. The V end was cut by 5 bases, the J end by 6 bases, with 19 bases between. The CDR3 length is 15 residues. CDR3 in amino acids: CASSPWTHGDQTQYF. CDR3 DNA: TGTGCCAGCAGTCCCTGGACTCACGGGGACCAGACCCAGTACTTC. Supplemented by reference TRBV28 and TRBJ2-5, the full variable domain reads DVKVTQSSRYLVKRTGEKVFLECVQDMDHENMFWYRQDPGLGLRLIYFSYDVKMKEKGDIPEGYSVSREKKERFSLILESASTNQTSMYLCASSPWTHGDQTQYFGPGTRLLVL.

This clone came up a few times. V is TRBV9 and J is TRBJ2-5; 9 bases match TRBD1. The V and J ends lost 2 bases and 5 bases, in that order; junction bases with no gene match: 10. Germline CDR1 is SGDLS and CDR2 is YYNGEE. The CDR3 is 16 residues long. The CDR3 region has the DNA TGTGCCAGCAGCGTTCGACCCGGGACAGGGAAGGAGACCCAGTACTTC. This encodes CASSVRPGTGKETQYF.

This chain connects TRBV27 to TRBJ2-3; 8 positions agree with TRBD2. The CDR3 covers 18 residues. In germline, CDR1 is MNHEY, CDR2 SMNVEV (reference sequence). The J segment lost 6 bases and the V segment lost 4 bases, leaving 18 bases of the junction unmatched. The CDR3 coding sequence is TGTGCCAGCAGTTCTTTCGGGGGGGCGGGAGGCTCCGGGGATACGCAGTATTTT. It specifies CASSSFGGAGGSGDTQYF.

This clone showed up just once. The rearrangement uses TRBV27 and TRBJ2-7, with D possibly TRBD2 on 5 matching bases. CDR1 and CDR2 from the germline V gene are MNHEY and SMNVEV (reference sequence). This CDR3 comprises 14 residues. The germline V and J ends were trimmed by 5 bases and 6 bases, with 17 bases remaining between them. This chain's CDR3 is CASSHPADRGEQYF. CDR3 sequence (DNA): TGTGCCAGCAGTCACCCGGCGGACCGGGGCGAGCAGTACTTC.

V and J are TRBV28 and TRBJ1-4; 7 bases are a match to TRBD1. CDR1 and CDR2 (germline): MDHEN, SYDVKM. V dropped 5 bases and J dropped 5; count of bases not matched to a gene: 5. CDR3 size: 14 residues. Written as DNA, the CDR3 is TGTGCCAGCAGTACCGGGACAGAGAATGAAAAACTGTTTTTT. Residues: CASSTGTENEKLFF.

In its sample, this clone was seen once. The J gene is TRBJ2-7, the V gene TRBV7-8; D gene uncertain. CDR1 and CDR2 from the germline V gene are SGHVS and FQNEAQ. Between the trimmed V and J ends, which lost 7 bases and 0 bases, there was a span of 13 bases. CDR3 length: 14 residues. This chain's CDR3 is CASTPADLSYEQYF. Here the CDR3 DNA reads TGTGCCAGCACCCCCGCCGATCTCTCCTACGAGCAGTACTTC.

The chain uses TRBV7-9 and TRBJ2-2; unclear D gene. V lost 7 bases and J 2 bases, leaving 17 bases between the germline ends. CDR3 length: 16 residues. CDR1 is SEHNR, CDR2 FQNEAQ, per germline (reference sequence). CDR3 amino acids: CASTKHRETNTGELFF. CDR3 nucleotides: TGTGCCAGCACCAAACATCGTGAAACAAACACCGGGGAGCTGTTTTTT.

This clone was observed a single time. The chain combines TRBV6-5 with TRBJ1-2; 10 bases map to TRBD1. The germline gives CDR1 MNHEY, CDR2 SVGAGI. This CDR3 is built from 14 residues. Trimming took 7 bases from V and 5 from J; bases not matched to a gene: 7. The CDR3 sequence is CASTLGQGVYGYTF. In DNA form, the CDR3 reads TGTGCCAGCACTTTAGGACAGGGGGTGTATGGCTACACCTTC.

This sequence joins TRBV7-3 and TRBJ1-3, with TRBD1 matching over 7 bases. Per germline, CDR1 SGHTA and CDR2 FQGTGA. V lost 5 bases and J lost 3; bases outside the gene matches: 4. The CDR3 extends over 14 amino acids. The CDR3 DNA follows: TGTGCCAGCAGCCCCGACAGGGTTGGAAACACCATATATTTT. Its protein product is CASSPDRVGNTIYF. Drawing the rest from reference TRBV7-3 and TRBJ1-3, the complete variable domain is GAGVSQTPSNKVTEKGKYVELRCDPISGHTALYWYRQSLGQGPEFLIYFQGTGAADDSGLPNDRFFAVRPEGSVSTLKIQRTERGDSAVYLCASSPDRVGNTIYFGEGSWLTVV.

This chain uses TRBV6-5 with TRBJ1-3; D ambiguous. Germline V gene lookup returns CDR1 MNHEY and CDR2 SVGAGI. The CDR3 runs to 12 residues. Trimming took off 8 bases at V and 4 bases at J, with 9 bases between the two ends. The CDR3 region has the DNA TGTGCCAGCGGAACACGCGGAAACACCATATATTTT. It encodes CASGTRGNTIYF.

The chain uses TRBV7-3 and TRBJ2-7; 8 positions agree with TRBD1. V trimming: 2 bases; J trimming: 4 bases; junction bases outside the gene matches: 4. Germline CDR1 and CDR2: SGHTA and FQGTGA. The CDR3 sequence is 14 residues long. The CDR3 protein is CASSLGTGWYEQYF. The CDR3 nucleotides are TGTGCCAGCAGCTTAGGGACAGGTTGGTACGAGCAGTACTTC. The full variable domain, in which reference TRBV7-3 and TRBJ2-7 provide the parts outside the CDR3, is GAGVSQTPSNKVTEKGKYVELRCDPISGHTALYWYRQSLGQGPEFLIYFQGTGAADDSGLPNDRFFAVRPEGSVSTLKIQRTERGDSAVYLCASSLGTGWYEQYFGPGTRLTVT.

The chain is built from TRBV27 and TRBJ2-6, with D possibly matching TRBD2 (5 bases). The germline gives CDR1 MNHEY, CDR2 SMNVEV (reference sequence). V was pared by 5 bases and J by 0 bases, with 14 bases between. The CDR3 spans 17 residues. The CDR3 DNA reads TGTGCCAGCAGTCTACGGAGGTTAAGCTCTGGGGCCAACGTCCTGACTTTC. Its translation: CASSLRRLSSGANVLTF. The full variable domain, its missing parts supplied by reference TRBV27 and TRBJ2-6, is EAQVTQNPRYLITVTGKKLTVTCSQNMNHEYMSWYRQDPGLGLRQIYYSMNVEVTDKGDVPEGYKVSRKEKRNFPLILESPSPNQTSLYFCASSLRRLSSGANVLTFGAGSRLTVL.

The chain carries TRBV5-4 and TRBJ2-3, with D perhaps matching TRBD1 or TRBD2 (9 bases each). V was shortened by 5 bases and J by 2 bases, with 30 bases between the two germline ends. The CDR3 totals 20 residues. Germline lookup yields CDR1 SGHNT and CDR2 YYREEE (reference sequence). The CDR3 loop is CASSTTGGVGREGYTDTQYF. The CDR3 region has the DNA TGTGCCAGCAGTACGACAGGGGGAGTGGGGCGGGAGGGCTACACAGATACGCAGTATTTT.